The T cell receptor beta chain under discussion was sequenced for a study of cytomegalovirus exposure and HLA in healthy donors. Broader study findings: Altogether, 150 to 200 TCR beta chains were recorded as cytomegalovirus-associated. In a later analysis, an Asian-associated ancestry cluster reportedly showed fewer N-insertions than the roughly 650-donor mean. In vitro work confirmed that a few CMV-associated chains recognize CMV antigens.

Worth noting for this clone: What it recognizes is unknown.

After removal of 6 bases from V and 4 bases from J, the junction contained 8 bases not matched to a gene. Germline V gene sequence: CDR1 MNHEY, CDR2 SVGAGI. This CDR3 region has 15 residues. Amplification used 60 Vbeta primers and 13 Jbeta primers. Repertoires were generated with immunoSEQ multiplex PCR, while TCRdb's copy carries only in-frame clones and drops some. Among more than 30,000 clones listed, about 67% were seen once. Sequencing used PBMCs. This chain uses TRBV6-5 with TRBJ2-1, with TRBD2 matching 8 bases. The TCR was taken from a man aged 25 to 45 in good health and CMV-seronegative. The CDR3 sequence: CASRPREGRYNEQFF. CDR3 DNA sequence: TGTGCCAGCAGACCTCGGGAGGGCCGATACAATGAGCAGTTCTTC.